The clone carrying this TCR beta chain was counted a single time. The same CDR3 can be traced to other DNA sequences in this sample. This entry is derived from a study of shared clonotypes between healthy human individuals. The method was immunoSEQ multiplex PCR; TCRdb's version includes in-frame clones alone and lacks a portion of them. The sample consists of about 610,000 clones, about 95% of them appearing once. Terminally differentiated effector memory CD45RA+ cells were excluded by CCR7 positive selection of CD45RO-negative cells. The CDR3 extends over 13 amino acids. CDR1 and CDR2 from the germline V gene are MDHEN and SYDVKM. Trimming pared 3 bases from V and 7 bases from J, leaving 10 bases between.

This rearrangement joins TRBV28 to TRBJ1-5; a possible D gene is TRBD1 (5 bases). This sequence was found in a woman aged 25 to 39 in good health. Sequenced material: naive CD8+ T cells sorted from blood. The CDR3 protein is CASSLFGDQPQHF. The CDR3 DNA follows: TGTGCCAGCAGTTTGTTTGGGGACCAGCCCCAGCATTTT.